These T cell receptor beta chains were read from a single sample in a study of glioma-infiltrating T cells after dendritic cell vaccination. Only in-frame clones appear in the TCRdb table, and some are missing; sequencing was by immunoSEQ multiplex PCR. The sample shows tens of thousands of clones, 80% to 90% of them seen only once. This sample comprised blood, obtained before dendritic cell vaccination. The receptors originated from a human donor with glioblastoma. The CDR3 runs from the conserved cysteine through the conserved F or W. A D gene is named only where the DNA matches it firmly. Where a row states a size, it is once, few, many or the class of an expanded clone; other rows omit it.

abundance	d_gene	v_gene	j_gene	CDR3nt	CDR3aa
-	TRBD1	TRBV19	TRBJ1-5	TGTGCCAGTAGTATAGACTACAACCCACAGGGGGCAGTAGGTCAGCCCCAGCATTTT	CASSIDYNPQGAVGQPQHF
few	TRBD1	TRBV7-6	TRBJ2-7	TGTGCCAGCAGCCAAGAGGGGACAGCCGGATCCTACGAGCAGTACTTC	CASSQEGTAGSYEQYF
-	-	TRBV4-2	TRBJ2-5	TGTGCCAGCAGCCAAGGAGGCGGGTTACAAGAGACCCAGTACTTC	CASSQGGGLQETQYF
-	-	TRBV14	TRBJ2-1	TGTGCCAGCAGCTCCGGGAATTGGGGGCAGTTCTTC	CASSSGNWGQFF
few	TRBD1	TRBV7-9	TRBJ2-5	TGTGCCAGCAGCTCAACAGGGGGCGGCCAAGAGACCCAGTACTTC	CASSSTGGGQETQYF
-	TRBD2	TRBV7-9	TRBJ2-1	TGTGCCAGCAGCTTAGCAGTAGCGGGAGCTGTTGAGCAGTTCTTC	CASSLAVAGAVEQFF
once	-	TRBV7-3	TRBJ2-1	TGTGCCAGCAGCCCCAGCAGGGGCGGTAATGAGCAGTTCTTC	CASSPSRGGNEQFF
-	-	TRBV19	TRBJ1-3	TGTGCCAGTAGTATCGGGACTTCGCTGGACACCATATATTTT	CASSIGTSLDTIYF
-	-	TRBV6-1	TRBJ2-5	TGTGCCAGCAGTGAGAACGGGGAGTACGGGGAGACCCAGTACTTC	CASSENGEYGETQYF
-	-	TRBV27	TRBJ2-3	TGTGCCAGCAGGTTTTCGGCAGGGCCTACAGATACGCAGTATTTT	CASRFSAGPTDTQYF
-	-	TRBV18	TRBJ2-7	TGTGCCAGCTCACCGGGCCGATCCTACGAGCAGTACTTC	CASSPGRSYEQYF
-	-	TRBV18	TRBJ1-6	TGTGCCAGCTCACCACAGCTCTTAAGCTCCTATAATTCACCCCTCCACTTT	CASSPQLLSSYNSPLHF
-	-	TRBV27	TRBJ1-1	TGTGCCAGCAATGACAGAGTGAACACTGAAGCTTTCTTT	CASNDRVNTEAFF
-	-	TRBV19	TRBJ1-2	TGTGCCAGTGCCACGGTAGCTAACTATGGCTACACCTTC	CASATVANYGYTF
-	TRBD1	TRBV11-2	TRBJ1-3	TGTGCCAGCAGCTCCCAAACAGGGGGCCGAAACACCATATATTTT	CASSSQTGGRNTIYF
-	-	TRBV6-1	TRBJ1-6	TGTGCCAGCAGTACCGGTTTGTCCTATAATTCACCCCTCCACTTT	CASSTGLSYNSPLHF
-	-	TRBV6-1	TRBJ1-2	TGTGCCAGCAGTGAACCCCAGGCTAACTATGGCTACACCTTC	CASSEPQANYGYTF
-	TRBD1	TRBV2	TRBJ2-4	TGTGCCAGCTCCGGGACAGGAGAAGCCAAAAACATTCAGTACTTC	CASSGTGEAKNIQYF
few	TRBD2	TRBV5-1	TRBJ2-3	TGCGCCAGCAGCTTGCAGCTAGCGGGGGGCACAGATACGCAGTATTTT	CASSLQLAGGTDTQYF
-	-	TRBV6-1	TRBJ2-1	TGTGCCAGCAGTGAGAGGACTCTTAGCGGTGAGCAGTTCTTC	CASSERTLSGEQFF
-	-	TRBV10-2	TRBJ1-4	TGCGCCAGCAGTACAGGGTTAGAAAAACTGTTTTTT	CASSTGLEKLFF
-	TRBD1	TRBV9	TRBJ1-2	TGTGCCAGCAGCGTAGCAAGAGACCGGGACAGGGGCTATGGCTACACCTTC	CASSVARDRDRGYGYTF
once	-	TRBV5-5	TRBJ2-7	TGTGCCAGCAGCTCCCAAAGCGGAGAGGGCTACGAGCAGTACTTC	CASSSQSGEGYEQYF